This TCR beta chain was identified during a study of cytomegalovirus exposure and HLA in healthy donors. For the study at large: Caucasian-associated ancestry cluster membership applied to around 76% of some 400 genotyped donors.

The CDR3 totals 14 residues. Trimming cost V 7 bases and J 4 bases, with 14 bases left between them. The V gene's germline CDR1 is MNHEY and CDR2 SVGAGI. Primers: 60 Vbeta forward and 13 Jbeta reverse. The repertoire was sequenced with immunoSEQ multiplex PCR; TCRdb's copy has only in-frame clones and lacks some. Its clone listing holds under 200,000 clones. The chain links TRBV6-5 to TRBJ1-3; no clear D. This TCR was recovered from a woman aged 18-29 years in good health and CMV-seropositive. The sequenced sample was PBMCs. CDR3 coding DNA: TGTGCCAGCATAGACGGAAAGACAGGAAACACCATATATTTT. Encoded protein: CASIDGKTGNTIYF.